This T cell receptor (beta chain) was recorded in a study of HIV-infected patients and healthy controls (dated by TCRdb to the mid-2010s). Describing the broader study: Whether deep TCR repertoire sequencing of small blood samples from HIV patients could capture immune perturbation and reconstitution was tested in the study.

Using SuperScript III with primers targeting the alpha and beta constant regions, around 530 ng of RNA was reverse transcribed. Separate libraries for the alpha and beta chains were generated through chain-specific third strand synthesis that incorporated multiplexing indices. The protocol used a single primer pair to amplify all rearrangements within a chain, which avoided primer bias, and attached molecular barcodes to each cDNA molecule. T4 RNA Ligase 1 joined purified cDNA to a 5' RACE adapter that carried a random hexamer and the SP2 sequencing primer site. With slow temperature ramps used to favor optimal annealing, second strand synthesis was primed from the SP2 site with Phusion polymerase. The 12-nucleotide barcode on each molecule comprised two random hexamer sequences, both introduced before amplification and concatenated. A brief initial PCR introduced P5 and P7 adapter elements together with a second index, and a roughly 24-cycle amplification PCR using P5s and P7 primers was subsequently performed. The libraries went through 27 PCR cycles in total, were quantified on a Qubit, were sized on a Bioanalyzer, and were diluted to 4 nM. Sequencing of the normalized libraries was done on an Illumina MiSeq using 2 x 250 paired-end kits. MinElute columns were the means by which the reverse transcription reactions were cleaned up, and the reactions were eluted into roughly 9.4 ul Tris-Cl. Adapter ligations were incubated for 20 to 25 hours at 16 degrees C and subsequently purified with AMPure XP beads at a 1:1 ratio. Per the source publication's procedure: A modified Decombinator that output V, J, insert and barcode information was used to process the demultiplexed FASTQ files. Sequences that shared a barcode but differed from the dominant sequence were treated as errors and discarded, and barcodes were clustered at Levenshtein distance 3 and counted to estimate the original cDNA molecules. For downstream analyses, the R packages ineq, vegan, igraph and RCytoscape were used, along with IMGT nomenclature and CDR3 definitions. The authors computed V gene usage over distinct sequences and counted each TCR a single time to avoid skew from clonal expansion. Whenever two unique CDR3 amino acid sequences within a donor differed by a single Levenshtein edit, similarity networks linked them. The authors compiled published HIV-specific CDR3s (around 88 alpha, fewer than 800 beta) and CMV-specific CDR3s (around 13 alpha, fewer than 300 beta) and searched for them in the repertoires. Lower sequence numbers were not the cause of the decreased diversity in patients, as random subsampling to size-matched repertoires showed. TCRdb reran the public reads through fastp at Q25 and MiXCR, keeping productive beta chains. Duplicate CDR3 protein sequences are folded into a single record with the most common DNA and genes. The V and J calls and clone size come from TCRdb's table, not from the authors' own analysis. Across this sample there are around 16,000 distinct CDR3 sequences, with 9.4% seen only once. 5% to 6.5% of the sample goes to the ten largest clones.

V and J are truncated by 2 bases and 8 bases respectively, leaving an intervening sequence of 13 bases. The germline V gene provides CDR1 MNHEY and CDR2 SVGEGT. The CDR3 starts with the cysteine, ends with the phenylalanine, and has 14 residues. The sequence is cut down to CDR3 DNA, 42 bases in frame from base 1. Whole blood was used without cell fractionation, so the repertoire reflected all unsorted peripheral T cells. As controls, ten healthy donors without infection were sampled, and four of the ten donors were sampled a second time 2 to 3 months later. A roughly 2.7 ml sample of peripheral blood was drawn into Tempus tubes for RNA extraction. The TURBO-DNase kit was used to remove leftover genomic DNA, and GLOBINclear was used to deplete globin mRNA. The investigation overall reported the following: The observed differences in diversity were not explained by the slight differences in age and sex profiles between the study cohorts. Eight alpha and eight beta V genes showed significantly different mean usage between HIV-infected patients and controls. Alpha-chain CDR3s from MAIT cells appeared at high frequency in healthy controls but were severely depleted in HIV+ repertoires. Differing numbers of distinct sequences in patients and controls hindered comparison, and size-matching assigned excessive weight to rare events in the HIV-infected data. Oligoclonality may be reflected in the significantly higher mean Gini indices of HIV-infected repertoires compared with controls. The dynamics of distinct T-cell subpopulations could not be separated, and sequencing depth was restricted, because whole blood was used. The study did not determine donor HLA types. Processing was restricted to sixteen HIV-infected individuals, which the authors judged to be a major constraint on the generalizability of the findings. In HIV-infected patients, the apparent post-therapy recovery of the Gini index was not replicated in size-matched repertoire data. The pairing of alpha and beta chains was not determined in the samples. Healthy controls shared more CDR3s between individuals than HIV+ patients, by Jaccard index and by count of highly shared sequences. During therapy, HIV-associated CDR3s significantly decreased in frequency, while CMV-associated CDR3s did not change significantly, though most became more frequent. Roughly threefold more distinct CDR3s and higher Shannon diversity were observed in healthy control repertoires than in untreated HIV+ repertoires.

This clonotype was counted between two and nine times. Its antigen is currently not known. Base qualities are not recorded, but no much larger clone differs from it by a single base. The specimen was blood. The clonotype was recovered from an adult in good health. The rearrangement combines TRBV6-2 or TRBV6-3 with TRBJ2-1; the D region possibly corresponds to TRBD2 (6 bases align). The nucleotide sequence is TGTGCCAGCAGTTACGAGGCGGGGTCGCATGAGCAGTTCTTC. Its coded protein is CASSYEAGSHEQFF.